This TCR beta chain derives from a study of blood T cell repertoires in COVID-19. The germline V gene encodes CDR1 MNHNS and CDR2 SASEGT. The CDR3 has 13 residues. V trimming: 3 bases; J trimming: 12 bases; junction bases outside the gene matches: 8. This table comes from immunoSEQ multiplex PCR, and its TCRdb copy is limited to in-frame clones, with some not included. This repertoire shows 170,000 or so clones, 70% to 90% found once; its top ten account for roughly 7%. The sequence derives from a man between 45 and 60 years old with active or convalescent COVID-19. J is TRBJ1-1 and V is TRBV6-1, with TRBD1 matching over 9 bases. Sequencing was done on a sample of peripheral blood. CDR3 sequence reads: CASSERTGQGTFF. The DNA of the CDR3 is TGTGCCAGCAGTGAGAGAACGGGACAGGGAACTTTCTTT.